This TCR beta chain was recorded in a study of blood T cell repertoires in COVID-19. The overall study: The United States, Italy and Spain provided the acute and convalescent COVID-19 samples.

This clone was detected once. Sequencing was performed with immunoSEQ multiplex PCR; in TCRdb, only in-frame clones are kept and a portion is missing. The data hold a few hundred thousand clones, with 70% to 90% observed a single time. The V gene's germline CDR1 is LNHDA and CDR2 SQIVND (reference sequence). This CDR3 region has 13 residues. The V gene lost 1 base and the J gene lost 8 bases, with 11 bases spanning the gap. Cohorts were based on clinical histories the participants reported. The V gene is TRBV19, the J gene TRBJ1-2; tentative D call: TRBD1 (6 bases). This sequence was found in a man aged 25-45 years who had recovered from COVID-19. Sequences were obtained from PBMCs or T cells enriched from blood (not recorded which). CDR3 protein: CASSIGTGRGYTF. The CDR3 DNA is TGTGCCAGTAGTATAGGAACAGGGCGCGGCTACACCTTC. Complete variable domain (other parts from reference TRBV19 and TRBJ1-2): DGGITQSPKYLFRKEGQNVTLSCEQNLNHDAMYWYRQDPGQGLRLIYYSQIVNDFQKGDIAEGYSVSREKKESFPLTVTSAQKNPTAFYLCASSIGTGRGYTFGSGTRLTVV.